These 4 T cell receptor beta chains were all obtained from the same sample, sequenced in a study of beta chain features in type 1 diabetes. Study-wide points: Across all four CD4+ subsets, people with type 1 diabetes showed modestly shorter TCRB CDR3s.

These receptors have no identified antigens. Sequencing targeted expressed TCRB transcripts, as all isolated RNA had been reverse transcribed. Only in-frame clones appear in the TCRdb table, and some are missing; sequencing was by immunoSEQ multiplex PCR. This sample yields 240,000 or so clones, of which about a fifth are seen a single time; around 0.028% belongs to the top ten. The specimen was naive CD4+ T cells from blood. These TCRs come from a woman aged 40 to 49 with type 1 diabetes.

The chain has TRBV6-5 and TRBJ2-1, with D unclear. The CDR3 is 13 amino acids. CDR1 is MNHEY, CDR2 SVGAGI, per germline. With 4 bases removed from V and 8 bases from J, the gap between germline ends came to 12 bases. In DNA form, the CDR3 reads TGTGCCAGCAGTTCCTCCCGGAGCGATGAGCAGTTCTTC. Protein product: CASSSSRSDEQFF.

This clone has more than one count but fewer than ten. The chain employs TRBV9 and TRBJ2-7; TRBD1 is a possible D gene (6 bases). Trimming cost V 3 bases and J 7 bases, with 14 bases left between them. The germline V gene has CDR1 SGDLS and CDR2 YYNGEE. The CDR3 totals 13 residues. In DNA, the CDR3 is TGTGCCAGCAGCGCCTCAGGGGTTGCGGAGCAGTACTTC. Translating gives CASSASGVAEQYF.

This clone is a singleton in its sample. This chain uses TRBV19 with TRBJ1-2; maybe TRBD1 (6 bases). The germline V and J ends were trimmed by 5 bases and 2 bases, with 12 bases remaining between them. The CDR3 has 14 residues. Germline-derived CDR1 and CDR2 are LNHDA and SQIVND (reference sequence). CDR3 sequence: CASSGQQGNYGYTF. CDR3 nucleotides: TGTGCCAGTAGTGGGCAACAGGGCAACTATGGCTACACCTTC.

The gene calls are TRBV19 and TRBJ2-7; D possibly corresponds to TRBD2 (6 bases). CDR1 and CDR2 (germline): LNHDA, SQIVND (reference sequence). V was shortened by 5 bases and J by 1 base, with 12 bases between the two germline ends. The CDR3 spans 14 residues. DNA of the CDR3: TGTGCCAGTAGTCTCCAAGGAGGGTCCTACGAGCAGTACTTC. This encodes CASSLQGGSYEQYF.